The 17 T cell receptor beta chains below come from one sample, sequenced in a study of blood T cell repertoires in COVID-19. Measured with immunoSEQ multiplex PCR; TCRdb has only the in-frame clones, and not every one. This table holds around 300,000 clones, about nine tenths found once. Source material: peripheral blood. The source is a man over 45 with active or convalescent COVID-19.

The gene calls are TRBV28 and TRBJ1-4; D is perhaps TRBD1 (6 bases). The CDR3 covers 16 residues. V lost 8 bases and J 6 bases, leaving 22 bases between the germline ends. The germline gives CDR1 MDHEN, CDR2 SYDVKM. The CDR3, as DNA: TGTGCCAGCGGGGGGGCAGGGCTGAGTCAGGATGAAAAACTGTTTTTT. This gives the protein CASGGAGLSQDEKLFF.

The chain has TRBV5-1 and TRBJ2-5, with TRBD2 matching over 8 bases. CDR3 length equals 16 residues. Germline loops: CDR1 SGHRS, CDR2 YFSETQ. V was pared by 2 bases and J by 5 bases, with 11 bases of the junction left unmatched. The CDR3, as DNA: TGCGCCAGCAGCTTTTTAAAGCTGACGGGAGGGGAGACCCAGTACTTC. It yields the protein CASSFLKLTGGETQYF.

The chain employs TRBV10-1 and TRBJ2-3, with D unresolved. The CDR3 spans 11 residues. The germline gives CDR1 WNHNN, CDR2 SYGVQD (reference sequence). V shed 6 bases and J shed 3 bases, with 4 bases lying between them. The CDR3 is CASRSTDTQYF. Here the CDR3 DNA reads TGCGCCAGCAGATCAACAGATACGCAGTATTTT.

The rearrangement joins TRBV5-1 to TRBJ2-7; 8 nucleotides line up with TRBD2. Germline V lookup: CDR1 SGHRS, CDR2 YFSETQ. J was trimmed by 6 bases and V by 0 bases; bases with no gene match: 11. This CDR3 has 16 amino acids. This CDR3 reads CASSLETGGARREQYF. The CDR3, as DNA: TGCGCCAGCAGCTTGGAAACGGGGGGGGCTAGGCGCGAGCAGTACTTC.

The chain combines TRBV2 with TRBJ2-1, with 8 bases matching TRBD1. This CDR3 comprises 13 residues. Germline V gene data show CDR1 as SNHLY and CDR2 as FYNNEI. With V trimmed by 6 bases and J by 10 bases, 8 bases remained unmatched. The DNA for the CDR3 is TGTGCCAGCAGCTCCACGACAGGGGCGGAGCAGTTCTTC. It codes for CASSSTTGAEQFF.

The V and J genes are TRBV11-2 and TRBJ2-1; 7 bases are a match to TRBD2. In germline, CDR1 is SGHAT, CDR2 FQNNGV. The CDR3 sequence is 17 residues long. V was clipped by 5 bases and J by 7 bases; unmatched bases: 17. This chain's CDR3 is CASSLLWGLYIGNEQFF. The CDR3 DNA sequence: TGTGCCAGCAGCCTCCTTTGGGGACTATATATCGGGAATGAGCAGTTCTTC.

This chain links TRBV10-3 with TRBJ1-6; 8 bases align to TRBD1. CDR1 and CDR2 from the germline V gene are ENHRY and SYGVKD. Germline trimming cut 3 bases from V and 8 bases from J; bases unmatched to any gene: 6. The CDR3 is made up of 15 amino acids. The DNA for the CDR3 is TGTGCCATCAGTGACCGGACAGGGTTGGATTCACCCCTCCACTTT. As protein: CAISDRTGLDSPLHF.

The J gene is TRBJ2-7, the V gene TRBV7-3; TRBD2 is a possible D gene (7 bases). Deletions cut 5 bases from V and 2 bases from J, with 19 bases between. Germline V gene sequence: CDR1 SGHTA, CDR2 FQGTGA. The CDR3 has 16 amino acids. This chain's CDR3 is CASSLGGGPSPYEQYF. The CDR3 DNA reads as TGTGCCAGCAGCCTTGGCGGGGGCCCCTCCCCCTACGAGCAGTACTTC.

The genes are TRBV27 and TRBJ2-7, with 13 nucleotides matching TRBD2. Trimming removed 5 bases from V and 10 bases from J; junction bases left unmatched: 11. Germline V gene data show CDR1 as MNHEY and CDR2 as SMNVEV (reference sequence). The CDR3 runs 15 residues. The CDR3 spells CASSPSGLAGDAQYF. The CDR3 DNA follows: TGTGCCAGCAGTCCCTCCGGACTAGCGGGAGACGCACAGTACTTC.

This rearrangement joins TRBV2 to TRBJ2-7, with TRBD2 matching 9 bases. V was pared by 4 bases and J by 3 bases, with 7 bases of the junction left unmatched. Germline V lookup: CDR1 SNHLY, CDR2 FYNNEI. The CDR3 is 15 residues long. DNA for the CDR3: TGTGCCAGCAGTGCACGGACTAGCGAAAACTACGAGCAGTACTTC. Translated: CASSARTSENYEQYF.

The J gene is TRBJ1-2, the V gene TRBV6-5, with D possibly TRBD1 on 5 matching bases. The length of the CDR3 is 14 residues. The germline V gene encodes CDR1 MNHEY and CDR2 SVGAGI. The V end was cut by 6 bases, the J end by 6 bases, with 17 bases between. The CDR3 region is CASSAGRSRDGYTF. Written as DNA, the CDR3 is TGTGCCAGCAGCGCGGGACGCTCGAGGGATGGCTACACCTTC.

About this clone: Its ends do not fully match the called genes, so a read error is possible. The same CDR3 also results from other DNA sequences found in this sample. This sequence joins TRBV6-2 or TRBV6-3 and TRBJ1-5; the D is unclear. The germline V gene encodes CDR1 MNHEY and CDR2 SVGEGT. The CDR3 consists of 12 residues. CDR3 nucleotides: TGTGCTAGCAGCTCGGGCAATCAGCCCCAGCATTTT. Protein: CASSSGNQPQHF.

The chain employs TRBV28 and TRBJ1-2; 7 bases map to TRBD1. Trimming at V came to 3 bases and at J to 4 bases, leaving 11 bases not matched to a gene. The CDR3 loop spans 16 amino acids. Germline CDR1 MDHEN, CDR2 SYDVKM. The CDR3 here is CASSFSYRGNFYGYTF. The CDR3 nucleotides are TGTGCCAGCAGTTTCTCATACAGGGGCAATTTCTATGGCTACACCTTC.

The chain has TRBV9 and TRBJ2-7, with D perhaps matching TRBD2 (5 bases). Trimming shortened V by 4 bases and J by 2 bases, and 13 bases separated the two germline ends. This CDR3 has 14 residues. The germline V gene encodes CDR1 SGDLS and CDR2 YYNGEE. The CDR3 nucleotides are TGTGCCAGCAGCTTAAGCGGTTACGCCTACGAGCAGTACTTC. This gives the protein CASSLSGYAYEQYF.

This chain links TRBV2 with TRBJ2-1, with D possibly TRBD2 on 8 matching bases. The CDR3 is 13 residues long. Trimming removed 7 bases from V and 7 bases from J, with 14 bases in between. Germline V gives CDR1 SNHLY, CDR2 FYNNEI. The CDR3 DNA reads as TGTGCCAGCAAGGGGGCGGGGGGTAATGAGCAGTTCTTC. It codes for CASKGAGGNEQFF.

This clone was seen a handful of times. This chain joins TRBV5-1 and TRBJ1-1, with 7 positions matching TRBD1. From germline, CDR1 is SGHRS and CDR2 YFSETQ. The CDR3 sequence is 16 residues long. Unmatched junction bases numbered 13, after V lost 3 bases and J lost 5 bases. The CDR3 reads CASSSQTGRGRTEAFF. Here the CDR3 DNA reads TGCGCCAGCAGCTCCCAGACAGGGAGAGGTAGGACTGAAGCTTTCTTT.

V gene TRBV27 combines with J gene TRBJ1-5, with D hard to call. Germline lookup yields CDR1 MNHEY and CDR2 SMNVEV (reference sequence). CDR3 length equals 15 residues. The V end was cut by 8 bases, the J end by 1 base, with 15 bases between. The CDR3 DNA follows: TGTGCCAGCCCCATGGGCCTAAACAGCAATCAGCCCCAGCATTTT. It codes for CASPMGLNSNQPQHF.